This TCR beta chain was sequenced during a study of neoadjuvant nivolumab and ipilimumab in lung cancer. Overall study: Patients got nivolumab 3 mg/kg on days 1, 15 and 29; combination added ipilimumab 1 mg/kg day 1.

After removal of 3 bases from V and 6 bases from J, the junction contained 4 bases not matched to a gene. Germline CDR1 is MNHEY and CDR2 is SMNVEV (reference sequence). This CDR3 spans 13 amino acids. Libraries were prepared by immunoSEQ multiplex PCR; TCRdb keeps only in-frame clonotypes and omits some of them. Seen here are about 18,000 clones, roughly three quarters observed once, and the top ten hold 7% to 9%. The clonotype originates from an adult with non-small cell lung cancer. The V call is TRBV27, the J call TRBJ1-1; TRBD1 matches 7 bases. The sequenced sample was tumor tissue, obtained after neoadjuvant nivolumab, alone or with ipilimumab, at or shortly before surgery. In DNA form, the CDR3 reads TGTGCCAGCAGTTTGGAGGGGGCTTCTGAAGCTTTCTTT. Amino acid sequence: CASSLEGASEAFF.